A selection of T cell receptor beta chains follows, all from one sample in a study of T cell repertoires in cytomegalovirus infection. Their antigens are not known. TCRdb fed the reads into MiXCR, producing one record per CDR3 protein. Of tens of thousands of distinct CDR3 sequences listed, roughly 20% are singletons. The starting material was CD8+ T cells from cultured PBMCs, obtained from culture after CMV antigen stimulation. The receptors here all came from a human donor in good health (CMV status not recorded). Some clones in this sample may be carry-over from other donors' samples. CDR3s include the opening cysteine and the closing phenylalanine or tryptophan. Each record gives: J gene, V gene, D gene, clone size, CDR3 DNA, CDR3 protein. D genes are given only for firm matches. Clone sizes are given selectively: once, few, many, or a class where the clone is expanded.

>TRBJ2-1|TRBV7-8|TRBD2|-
TGTGCCAGCAGCTCGCCGAAGACTAGCGGGAGGGCGTCAGGAAATGAGCAGTTCTTC
CASSSPKTSGRASGNEQFF
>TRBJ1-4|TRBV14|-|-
TGTGCCAGCAGCCAAGAGTTCGGGACTAATGAAAAACTGTTTTTT
CASSQEFGTNEKLFF
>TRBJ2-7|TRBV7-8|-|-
TGTGCCAGCAGCGCTGAACTTTCCTACGAGCAGTACTTC
CASSAELSYEQYF
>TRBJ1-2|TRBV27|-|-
TGTGCCAGCAGACGAGCCGAAGGGGGCTATGGCTACACCTTC
CASRRAEGGYGYTF
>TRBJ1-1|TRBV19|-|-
TGTGCCAGTAGTACCTCGATCCGATCTACCCCAATCGGCGCTTTCTTT
CASSTSIRSTPIGAFF
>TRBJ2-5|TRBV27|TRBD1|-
TGTGCCAGCAGCTACGGGACAGAAGAGACCCAGTACTTC
CASSYGTEETQYF
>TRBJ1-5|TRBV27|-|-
TGTGCCAGCAGCCCCCTGGGCAATCAGCCCCAGCATTTT
CASSPLGNQPQHF
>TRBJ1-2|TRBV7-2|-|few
TGTGCCAGCAGCTTAGACGGCAGGGAGGCTAATGGCTACACCTTC
CASSLDGREANGYTF
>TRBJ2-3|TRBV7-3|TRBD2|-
TGTGCCAGCAGCTCCGTGACTAGCGGGAACAGCACAGATACGCAGTATTTT
CASSSVTSGNSTDTQYF
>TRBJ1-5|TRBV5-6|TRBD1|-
TGTGCCAGCAGCCACTATACAGGGGGCCCAGAGCAGCCCCAGCATTTT
CASSHYTGGPEQPQHF
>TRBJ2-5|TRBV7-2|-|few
TGTGCCAGCAGTCCCTACTCGAACCAAGAGACCCAGTACTTC
CASSPYSNQETQYF
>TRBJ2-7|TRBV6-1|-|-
TGTGCCAGCAGTGAGTACCGGGACTCGTCCTACGAGCAGTACTTC
CASSEYRDSSYEQYF
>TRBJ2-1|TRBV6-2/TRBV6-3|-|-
TGTGCCAGCAGTCAAGACAGAGTCGAGCAGTTCTTC
CASSQDRVEQFF
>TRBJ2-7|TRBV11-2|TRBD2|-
TGTGCCAGCACCCTGGGACTAGTGGTTTACGAGCAGTACTTC
CASTLGLVVYEQYF
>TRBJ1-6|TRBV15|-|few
TGTGCCACCCCCATCGTTAGGGGGACCGGGGGTAATTCACCCCTCCACTTT
CATPIVRGTGGNSPLHF
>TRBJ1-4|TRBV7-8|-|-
TGTGCCAGCAGCGAAGGACCTCGGCCTAATGAAAAACTGTTTTTT
CASSEGPRPNEKLFF
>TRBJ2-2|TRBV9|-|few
TGTGCCAGCAGCCGCGGAACCGGGGAGCTGTTTTTT
CASSRGTGELFF
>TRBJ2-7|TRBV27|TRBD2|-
TGTGCCAGCCGCCCCGGGGGTAGCGGGAGGGTGGGCGAGCAGTACTTC
CASRPGGSGRVGEQYF
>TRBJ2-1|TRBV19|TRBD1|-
TGTGCCAGTAGTCTGGGACAGCCCAAGGAATACAATGAGCAGTTCTTT
CASSLGQPKEYNEQFF
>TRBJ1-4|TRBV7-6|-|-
TGTGCCAGCAGCTTATACAGGGCTAATGAAAAACTGTTTTTT
CASSLYRANEKLFF
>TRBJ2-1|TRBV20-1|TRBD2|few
TGCAGTGCTAGGGTAGCGGGAGGGTCTAATGAGCAGTTCTTC
CSARVAGGSNEQFF
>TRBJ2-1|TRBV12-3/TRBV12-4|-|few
TGTGCCAGCAGTTCCCCATTTTACTCCTACAATGAGCAGTTCTTC
CASSSPFYSYNEQFF
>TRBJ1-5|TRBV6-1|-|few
TGTGCCAGCAGTGAAGCTCCCGCTGGAGGGGGTGGCAATCAGCCCCAGCATTTT
CASSEAPAGGGGNQPQHF
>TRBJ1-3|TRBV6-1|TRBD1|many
TGTGCCAGCACCTCTGACAGGGAGGGAAACACCATATATTTT
CASTSDREGNTIYF
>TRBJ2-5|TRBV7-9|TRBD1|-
TGTGCCAGCAGCACCAACCGACAGGGGGTTGGGGAGACCCAGTACTTC
CASSTNRQGVGETQYF
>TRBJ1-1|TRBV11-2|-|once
TGTGCCAGCAGCTTATGGTTGGTGGGGGCGGAAATCGGGTCTGAAGCTTTCTTT
CASSLWLVGAEIGSEAFF